The clone carrying this TCR beta chain occurred a few times. This record comes from a study of blood T cells in healthy people across ages. V was cut by 0 bases and J by 0 bases, with 15 bases left in between. From germline, CDR1 is DFQATT and CDR2 SNEGSKA (reference sequence). This CDR3 has 16 amino acids. A sample-barcoded 5' primer and a J-beta primer mix were used in a second PCR of roughly 7 to 11 cycles. Each cDNA was tagged by a template-switch adaptor containing 12 random nucleotides. Via MiXCR, TCRdb re-called the 5' RACE reads, giving one row per CDR3 protein. The sample has 850,000 to 1,300,000 distinct CDR3 sequences; more than 40% are singletons.

The chain joins TRBV20-1 to TRBJ2-7, with D maybe TRBD1 (5 bases). The sequenced material came from blood. The sequence was collected from a woman in her fifties or sixties in good health. The CDR3 nucleotides read TGCAGTGCTAGAGACCTGGGTTCGACAGACTCCTACGAGCAGTACTTC. It is translated as CSARDLGSTDSYEQYF.